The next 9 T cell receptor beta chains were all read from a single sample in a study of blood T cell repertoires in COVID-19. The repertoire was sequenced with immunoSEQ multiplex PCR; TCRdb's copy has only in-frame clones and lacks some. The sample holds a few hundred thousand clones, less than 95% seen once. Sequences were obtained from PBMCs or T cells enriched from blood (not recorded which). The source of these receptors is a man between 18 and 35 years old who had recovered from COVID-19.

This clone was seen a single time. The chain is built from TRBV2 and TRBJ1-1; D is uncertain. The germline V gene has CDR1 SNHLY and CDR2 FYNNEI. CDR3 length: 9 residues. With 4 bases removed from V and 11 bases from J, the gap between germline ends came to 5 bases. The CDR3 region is CASSVPAFF. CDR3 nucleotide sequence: TGTGCCAGCAGTGTCCCGGCTTTCTTT.

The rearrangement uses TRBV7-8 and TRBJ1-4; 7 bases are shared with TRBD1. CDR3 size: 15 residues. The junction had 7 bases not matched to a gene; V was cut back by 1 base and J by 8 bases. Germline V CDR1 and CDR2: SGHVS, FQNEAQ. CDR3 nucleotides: TGTGCCAGCAGCTTAGGAAGGACAGGTCAAGAAAAACTGTTTTTT. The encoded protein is CASSLGRTGQEKLFF. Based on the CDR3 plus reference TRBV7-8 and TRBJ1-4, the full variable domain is GAGVSQSPRYKVAKRGQDVALRCDPISGHVSLFWYQQALGQGPEFLTYFQNEAQLDKSGLPSDRFFAERPEGSVSTLKIQRTQQEDSAVYLCASSLGRTGQEKLFFGSGTQLSVL.

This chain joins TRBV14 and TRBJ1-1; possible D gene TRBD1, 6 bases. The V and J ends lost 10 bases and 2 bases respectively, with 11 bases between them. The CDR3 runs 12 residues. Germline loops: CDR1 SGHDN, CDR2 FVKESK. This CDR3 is CATGQLNTEAFF. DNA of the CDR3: TGTGCCACCGGACAGCTAAACACTGAAGCTTTCTTT.

In DNA form, the CDR3 reads TGTGCCACCAGCCCCAGGGAAAGCAATCAGCCCCAGCATTTT. Its protein is CATSPRESNQPQHF. J is TRBJ1-5 and V is TRBV24-1; D might be TRBD1 (5 bases). This CDR3 spans 14 amino acids. V lost 7 bases to trimming and J lost 1 base, with 10 bases between them. Germline assignment: CDR1 KGHDR and CDR2 SFDVKD.

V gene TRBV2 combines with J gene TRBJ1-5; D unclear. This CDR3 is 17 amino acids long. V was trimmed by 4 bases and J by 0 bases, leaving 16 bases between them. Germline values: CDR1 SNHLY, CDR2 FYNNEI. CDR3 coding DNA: TGTGCCAGCAGTGGGGAGGTTACAGCTTATAGCAATCAGCCCCAGCATTTT. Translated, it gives CASSGEVTAYSNQPQHF.

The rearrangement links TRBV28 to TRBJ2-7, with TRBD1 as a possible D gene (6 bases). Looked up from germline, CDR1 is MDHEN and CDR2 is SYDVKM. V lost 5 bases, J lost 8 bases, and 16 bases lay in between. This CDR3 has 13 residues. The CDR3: CASSTTGFGKQYF. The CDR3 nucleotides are TGTGCCAGCAGTACAACAGGGTTTGGTAAGCAGTACTTC.

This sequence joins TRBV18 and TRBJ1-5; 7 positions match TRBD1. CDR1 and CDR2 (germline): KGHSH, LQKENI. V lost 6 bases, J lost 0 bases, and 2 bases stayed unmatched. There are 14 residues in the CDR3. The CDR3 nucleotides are TGTGCCAGCTCCCGGGACAGTAGCAATCAGCCCCAGCATTTT. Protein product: CASSRDSSNQPQHF. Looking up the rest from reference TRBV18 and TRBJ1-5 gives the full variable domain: NAGVMQNPRHLVRRRGQEARLRCSPMKGHSHVYWYRQLPEEGLKFMVYLQKENIIDESGMPKERFSAEFPKEGPSILRIQQVVRGDSAAYFCASSRDSSNQPQHFGDGTRLSIL.

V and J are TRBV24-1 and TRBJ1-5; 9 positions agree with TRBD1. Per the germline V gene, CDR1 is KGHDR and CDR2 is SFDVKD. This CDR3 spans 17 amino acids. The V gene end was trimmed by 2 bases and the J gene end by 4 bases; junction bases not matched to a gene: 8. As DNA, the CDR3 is TGTGCCACCAGTGATTGGGAGCGGGACAGGGTAAATCAGCCCCAGCATTTT. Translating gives CATSDWERDRVNQPQHF.

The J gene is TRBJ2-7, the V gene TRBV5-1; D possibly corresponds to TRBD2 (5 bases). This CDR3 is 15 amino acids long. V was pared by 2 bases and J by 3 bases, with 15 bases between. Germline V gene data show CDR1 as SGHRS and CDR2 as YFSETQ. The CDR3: CASSFGVPDLYEQYF. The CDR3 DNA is TGCGCCAGCAGCTTCGGGGTTCCGGACCTCTACGAGCAGTACTTC.